This entry lists 30 T cell receptor beta chains sequenced from one sample in a study of blood T cell repertoires in COVID-19. Sequencing used immunoSEQ multiplex PCR; TCRdb keeps in-frame clones, though not all of them. This sample has roughly 250,000 clones, with about nine tenths found just once. The sequenced sample consisted of peripheral blood. The source is a woman in her 40s with acute or convalescent COVID-19.

The DNA of the CDR3 is TGTGCCAGCAGCGTGTTCCAGGGATGGGTTTCACCCCTCCACTTT. It yields the protein CASSVFQGWVSPLHF. V is TRBV9 and J is TRBJ1-6; D might be TRBD1 (5 bases). There are 15 residues in the CDR3. Deletions cut 2 bases from V and 9 bases from J, with 15 bases between. Germline V gives CDR1 SGDLS, CDR2 YYNGEE. Complete variable domain (other parts from reference TRBV9 and TRBJ1-6): DSGVTQTPKHLITATGQRVTLRCSPRSGDLSVYWYQQSLDQGLQFLIQYYNGEERAKGNILERFSAQQFPDLHSELNLSSLELGDSALYFCASSVFQGWVSPLHFGNGTRLTVT.

This chain connects TRBV5-1 to TRBJ2-5; 7 bases match TRBD2. The junction had 2 bases not matched to a gene; V was cut back by 3 bases and J by 6 bases. The CDR3 has 12 amino acids. CDR1 is SGHRS and CDR2 is YFSETQ in the germline V gene. CDR3 nucleotides: TGCGCCAGCAGCTCTAGCGGAAAGACCCAGTACTTC. Protein product: CASSSSGKTQYF.

CDR3 region: CASSPKRRGGQPQHF. The CDR3 DNA reads TGTGCCAGCAGCCCAAAGCGGAGGGGAGGTCAGCCCCAGCATTTT. This sequence joins TRBV14 and TRBJ1-5, with TRBD1 as a possible D gene (5 bases). The CDR3 extends over 15 amino acids. Trimming pared 4 bases from V and 6 bases from J, leaving 16 bases between. Germline V CDR1 and CDR2: SGHDN, FVKESK.

The CDR3 DNA reads as TGCGCCAGCAGCTTGGGTCAGAGCCCAGGCATTCAGTACTTC. Translating gives CASSLGQSPGIQYF. The V and J genes are TRBV5-1 and TRBJ2-4; D gene ambiguous. The CDR3 consists of 14 residues. CDR1 and CDR2 from the germline V gene are SGHRS and YFSETQ. The germline V and J ends were trimmed by 0 bases and 9 bases, with 13 bases remaining between them.

V gene TRBV6-4 combines with J gene TRBJ2-1; D may be TRBD1 (6 bases). This CDR3 region has 11 residues. The ends were cut back, 6 bases at V and 9 bases at J, with 9 bases in the middle. Germline values: CDR1 MRHNA, CDR2 SNTAGT. The CDR3 coding sequence is TGTGCCAGCAGACGAGGGGGTGAGCAGTTCTTC. It specifies CASRRGGEQFF.

The chain combines TRBV3-1 (or the pseudogene TRBV3-2) with TRBJ2-1, with D unresolved. This CDR3 comprises 19 residues. CDR1 LGHDT and CDR2 YNNKEL come from the germline V gene (reference sequence). Trimming shortened V by 0 bases and J by 2 bases, and 20 bases separated the two germline ends. The DNA of the CDR3 is TGTGCCAGCAGCCAAGATATTTCGGGTTCCGGTCGGCCCTACAATGAGCAGTTCTTC. It specifies CASSQDISGSGRPYNEQFF.

V is TRBV3-1 (or the pseudogene TRBV3-2) and J is TRBJ1-2; the match to TRBD1 covers 11 bases. Germline CDR1 and CDR2: LGHDT and YNNKEL (reference sequence). V dropped 0 bases and J dropped 5; count of bases not matched to a gene: 14. CDR3 length equals 19 residues. Here the CDR3 reads CASSQEIWGVGQGDYGYTF. The CDR3 coding sequence is TGTGCCAGCAGCCAAGAAATATGGGGTGTGGGACAGGGGGATTATGGCTACACCTTC.

The rearrangement links TRBV19 to TRBJ1-4; a possible D gene is TRBD1 (6 bases). V lost 4 bases, J lost 3 bases, and 21 bases lay in between. Germline CDR1 reads LNHDA; CDR2 reads SQIVND (reference sequence). CDR3 length: 18 amino acids. The CDR3 sequence: CASSNHTGRVRSNEKLFF. CDR3 coding DNA: TGTGCCAGTAGTAACCACACAGGGAGGGTTAGGTCTAATGAAAAACTGTTTTTT.

The chain joins TRBV18 to TRBJ1-1; no reliable D call. Germline loops: CDR1 KGHSH, CDR2 LQKENI. The V end was cut by 3 bases, the J end by 4 bases, with 9 bases between. The CDR3 sequence is 13 residues long. The CDR3 protein is CASSPGPSTEAFF. DNA for the CDR3: TGTGCCAGCTCACCCGGCCCTAGCACTGAAGCTTTCTTT.

The chain uses TRBV5-1 and TRBJ2-2; 13 positions match TRBD2. The germline gives CDR1 SGHRS, CDR2 YFSETQ. The trim removed 0 bases at V and 5 bases at J, leaving 4 bases unmatched. This CDR3 has 17 amino acids. The CDR3 is CASSLAELAGGTGELFF. DNA of the CDR3: TGCGCCAGCAGCTTGGCCGAACTAGCGGGGGGGACCGGGGAGCTGTTTTTT. Based on the CDR3 plus reference TRBV5-1 and TRBJ2-2, the full variable domain is KAGVTQTPRYLIKTRGQQVTLSCSPISGHRSVSWYQQTPGQGLQFLFEYFSETQRNKGNFPGRFSGRQFSNSRSEMNVSTLELGDSALYLCASSLAELAGGTGELFFGEGSRLTVL.

V is TRBV7-6 and J is TRBJ2-1, with TRBD1 matching 12 bases. CDR3 length: 17 residues. J was trimmed by 8 bases and V by 5 bases; bases with no gene match: 13. Germline CDR1 SGHVS, CDR2 FNYEAQ. In nucleotides, the CDR3 is TGTGCCAGCAGCCCTGGGCCGCCGGGACAGGGGGCCCATGAGCAGTTCTTC. Its protein is CASSPGPPGQGAHEQFF.

V usage is TRBV27 and J usage is TRBJ1-1; TRBD1 matches 8 bases. The CDR3 spans 17 residues. Unmatched junction bases numbered 12, after V lost 5 bases and J lost 1 base. Germline values: CDR1 MNHEY, CDR2 SMNVEV (reference sequence). CDR3 amino acids: CASSRQSDRASNTEAFF. The CDR3 DNA reads TGTGCCAGCAGTCGACAATCGGACAGGGCATCGAACACTGAAGCTTTCTTT.

The rearrangement links TRBV3-1 (or the pseudogene TRBV3-2) to TRBJ1-1; TRBD1 might be the D (5 bases). The CDR3 is made up of 14 amino acids. The V end was cut by 2 bases, the J end by 4 bases, with 11 bases between. CDR1 LGHDT and CDR2 YNNKEL come from the germline V gene (reference sequence). For the CDR3, the DNA is TGTGCCAGCAGCCAAAAGCAGGGCGTCACTGAAGCTTTCTTT. Amino acid sequence: CASSQKQGVTEAFF.

The rearrangement links TRBV19 to TRBJ1-2; a weak D match, TRBD1 (5 bases). In germline, CDR1 is LNHDA, CDR2 SQIVND (reference sequence). The CDR3 runs 15 residues. V shed 1 base and J shed 8 bases, with 17 bases lying between them. This chain's CDR3 is CASSIAPDQGGGYTF. CDR3 in DNA: TGTGCCAGTAGTATAGCCCCGGACCAGGGAGGAGGCTACACCTTC.

The chain carries TRBV7-2 and TRBJ2-1; the match to TRBD2 covers 11 bases. This CDR3 is 17 amino acids long. J was trimmed by 5 bases and V by 5 bases; bases with no gene match: 11. Germline assignment: CDR1 SGHTA and CDR2 FQGNSA. The CDR3 coding sequence is TGTGCCAGCAGCCCCCTGGGACTAGCGGCCCAGGACAATGAGCAGTTCTTC. This codes for CASSPLGLAAQDNEQFF.

This clone was counted a single time. The chain combines TRBV4-2 with TRBJ1-1; D possibly corresponds to TRBD1 (5 bases). The CDR3 runs to 13 residues. The germline V gene encodes CDR1 LGHNA and CDR2 YNFKEQ. V shed 4 bases and J shed 4 bases, with 10 bases lying between them. This CDR3 is CASSPRTGTEAFF. DNA for the CDR3: TGTGCCAGCAGCCCCCGTACAGGCACTGAAGCTTTCTTT.

The rearrangement joins TRBV19 to TRBJ1-2; no firm D call. The CDR3 contains 14 residues. The germline V gene encodes CDR1 LNHDA and CDR2 SQIVND (reference sequence). Trimming took 6 bases from V and 0 from J, leaving 11 bases between them. The CDR3 nucleotides read TGTGCCAGTAGGGCCGCCGCATCTAACTATGGCTACACCTTC. Translation gives CASRAAASNYGYTF.

This chain uses TRBV9 with TRBJ2-1; TRBD2 agrees at 8 bases. Unmatched junction bases numbered 18, after V lost 1 base and J lost 9 bases. CDR1 and CDR2 (germline): SGDLS, YYNGEE. This CDR3 is built from 18 residues. The CDR3 spells CASSVNSRSGGGPGEQFF. The CDR3 coding sequence is TGTGCCAGCAGCGTAAATTCAAGGAGTGGCGGGGGGCCCGGTGAGCAGTTCTTC.

The CDR3, as DNA: TGTGCCAGTACCTTTAGAGGGGGCGAGACTCAGCCCCAGCATTTT. As protein: CASTFRGGETQPQHF. V gene TRBV19 combines with J gene TRBJ1-5, with TRBD1 identical over 7 bases. CDR1 and CDR2 (germline): LNHDA, SQIVND (reference sequence). Germline trimming cut 7 bases from V and 6 bases from J; bases unmatched to any gene: 12. This CDR3 contains 15 residues.

V and J are TRBV7-6 and TRBJ2-3; 8 bases map to TRBD2. Germline values: CDR1 SGHVS, CDR2 FNYEAQ. The CDR3 totals 16 residues. Trimming cost V 3 bases and J 5 bases; bases outside gene matches: 10. CDR3 sequence reads: CASSFGPSGPLDTQYF. Written as DNA, the CDR3 is TGTGCCAGCAGCTTCGGGCCTAGCGGGCCCCTAGATACGCAGTATTTT. The entire variable domain, with the rest obtained from reference TRBV7-6 and TRBJ2-3, is as follows: GAGVSQSPRYKVTKRGQDVALRCDPISGHVSLYWYRQALGQGPEFLTYFNYEAQQDKSGLPNDRFSAERPEGSISTLTIQRTEQRDSAMYRCASSFGPSGPLDTQYFGPGTRLTVL.

The count of this clone is one. The V call is TRBV5-1, the J call TRBJ1-2; D gene uncertain. In germline, CDR1 is SGHRS, CDR2 YFSETQ. The CDR3 has 15 residues. Trimming pared 4 bases from V and 4 bases from J, leaving 17 bases between. CDR3: CASSPNPGGPYGYTF. For the CDR3, the DNA is TGCGCCAGCAGCCCAAACCCCGGAGGGCCCTATGGCTACACCTTC.

The chain couples TRBV6-2 or TRBV6-3 to TRBJ1-5, with D possibly being TRBD1 (6 bases). The germline gives CDR1 MNHEY, CDR2 SVGEGT. Deletions cut 0 bases from V and 6 bases from J, with 18 bases between. The CDR3 runs to 17 residues. The CDR3: CASSYSIGRGEIQPQHF. DNA of the CDR3: TGTGCCAGCAGTTACTCGATTGGCAGGGGAGAGATTCAGCCCCAGCATTTT.

The chain employs TRBV5-6 and TRBJ1-4; possibly TRBD1 for D (6 bases). The CDR3 consists of 13 residues. Germline CDR1 is SGHDT and CDR2 is YYEEEE. Trimming removed 2 bases at V and 7 bases at J, with 9 bases between. CDR3 loop: CASSFLGGEKLFF. The CDR3 nucleotides are TGTGCCAGCAGCTTCTTAGGGGGTGAAAAACTGTTTTTT.

The CDR3 here is CASSFRQGAGEAFF. CDR3 DNA sequence: TGCGCCAGCAGCTTTAGACAGGGGGCAGGTGAAGCTTTCTTT. This chain links TRBV5-1 with TRBJ1-1, with 10 bases aligning to TRBD1. Germline-derived CDR1 and CDR2 are SGHRS and YFSETQ. The V gene end was trimmed by 2 bases and the J gene end by 7 bases; junction bases not matched to a gene: 5. The CDR3 has 14 residues.

The J gene is TRBJ1-1, the V gene TRBV2; D call uncertain. The V and J ends lost 4 bases and 6 bases respectively, with 12 bases between them. The CDR3 loop spans 13 amino acids. Per the germline V gene, CDR1 is SNHLY and CDR2 is FYNNEI. CDR3 sequence: CASSVFGGPEAFF. In nucleotides, the CDR3 is TGTGCCAGCAGTGTATTTGGAGGGCCTGAAGCTTTCTTT.

The rearrangement uses TRBV3-1 (or the pseudogene TRBV3-2) and TRBJ1-2, with unresolved D. Trimming left V 0 bases short and J 5 bases short, with 16 bases between. The CDR3 contains 16 residues. The germline V gene encodes CDR1 LGHDT and CDR2 YNNKEL (reference sequence). CDR3 nucleotide sequence: TGTGCCAGCAGCCAAGATCCAGACATGCAAATTTATGGCTACACCTTC. Its translation is CASSQDPDMQIYGYTF.

The chain carries TRBV5-1 and TRBJ1-1; D unclear. This CDR3 is 15 amino acids long. The germline CDR1 and CDR2 sequences are SGHRS and YFSETQ. Trimming shortened V by 0 bases and J by 5 bases, and 14 bases separated the two germline ends. CDR3 region: CASSLGGGGLTEAFF. CDR3 in DNA: TGCGCCAGCAGCTTGGGGGGAGGAGGGTTGACTGAAGCTTTCTTT.

V and J are TRBV6-5 and TRBJ1-3; D unclear. Germline-derived CDR1 and CDR2 are MNHEY and SVGAGI. V was pared by 4 bases and J by 0 bases, with 13 bases between. This CDR3 has 16 residues. CDR3 nucleotides: TGTGCCAGCAGTTCCGTACAGCACCCCTCTGGAAACACCATATATTTT. It codes for CASSSVQHPSGNTIYF.

The chain carries TRBV2 and TRBJ2-3; 7 nucleotides line up with TRBD1. J was trimmed by 0 bases and V by 7 bases; bases with no gene match: 4. The CDR3 spans 14 residues. Germline CDR1 reads SNHLY; CDR2 reads FYNNEI. CDR3: CASMGQPSTDTQYF. The CDR3 DNA reads as TGTGCCAGCATGGGACAGCCTAGCACAGATACGCAGTATTTT.

This rearrangement joins TRBV9 to TRBJ1-2, with a tentative D call TRBD1 (6 bases). This CDR3 region has 14 residues. V was cut by 3 bases and J by 4 bases, with 13 bases left in between. Germline assignment: CDR1 SGDLS and CDR2 YYNGEE. The CDR3 region has the DNA TGTGCCAGCAGCGCCGGCCAGGGGACCTATGGCTACACCTTC. Residues: CASSAGQGTYGYTF.